The next 25 T cell receptor beta chains were all read from a single sample in a study of cytomegalovirus exposure and HLA in healthy donors. PCR involved 60 Vbeta and 13 Jbeta primers. This table comes from immunoSEQ multiplex PCR, and its TCRdb copy is limited to in-frame clones, with some not included. The table records about 190,000 clones, 60% to 80% of them present only once. Sequencing was carried out using PBMCs. The receptors stem from a woman in her twenties or thirties in good health and CMV-seropositive.

This chain links TRBV5-4 with TRBJ1-3; tentatively, D is TRBD1 (6 bases). The CDR3 totals 15 residues. Germline CDR1 SGHNT, CDR2 YYREEE (reference sequence). With 1 base removed from V and 4 bases from J, the gap between germline ends came to 12 bases. The CDR3 region has the DNA TGTGCCAGCAGCTTGCCACCAGGGGCAGGAAACACCATATATTTT. Translated: CASSLPPGAGNTIYF.

This clone was detected a few times. The V and J genes are TRBV5-4 and TRBJ1-4; D not resolved. V lost 4 bases, J lost 0 bases, and 13 bases lay in between. From germline, CDR1 is SGHNT and CDR2 YYREEE (reference sequence). This CDR3 has 16 residues. The CDR3 spells CASSQEALATNEKLFF. The CDR3 DNA is TGTGCCAGCAGCCAAGAGGCCCTTGCAACTAATGAAAAACTGTTTTTT.

V gene TRBV6-5 combines with J gene TRBJ2-7, with 10 bases matching TRBD1. CDR1 MNHEY and CDR2 SVGAGI come from the germline V gene. The J segment lost 5 bases and the V segment lost 0 bases, leaving 4 bases of the junction unmatched. The length of the CDR3 is 15 residues. CDR3 loop: CASSYSTGGMNEQYF. The CDR3 region has the DNA TGTGCCAGCAGTTACTCGACAGGGGGCATGAACGAGCAGTACTTC.

The chain joins TRBV27 to TRBJ2-5, with 10 bases lining up with TRBD2. Matching the DNA end better, TRBJ2-7 makes the J call doubtful. The CDR3 runs 13 residues. Germline CDR1 MNHEY, CDR2 SMNVEV (reference sequence). CDR3 nucleotide sequence: TGTGCCAGCAGTGACGGACTAGCGGACGAGCAGTACTTC. Translated, it gives CASSDGLADEQYF.

This chain uses TRBV19 with TRBJ2-5; 8 positions agree with TRBD1. Matching the DNA end better, TRBJ2-7 makes the J call doubtful. In germline, CDR1 is LNHDA, CDR2 SQIVND (reference sequence). The CDR3 runs to 12 residues. The CDR3 region is CASGQGPYEQYF. In DNA form, the CDR3 reads TGTGCCAGCGGACAGGGACCCTACGAGCAGTACTTC.

V usage is TRBV28 and J usage is TRBJ1-2, with 12 bases lining up with TRBD1. The CDR3 loop spans 15 amino acids. The V and J ends lost 6 bases and 8 bases, in that order; junction bases with no gene match: 10. Looked up from germline, CDR1 is MDHEN and CDR2 is SYDVKM. In DNA form, the CDR3 reads TGTGCCAGCAGACTACCGGGACAGGGGGCGAAAGGCTACACCTTC. Its translation is CASRLPGQGAKGYTF.

The chain employs TRBV9 and TRBJ2-7; TRBD2 matches 9 bases. V lost 3 bases and J lost 4; bases outside the gene matches: 14. This CDR3 comprises 17 residues. Germline loops: CDR1 SGDLS, CDR2 YYNGEE. CDR3 sequence (DNA): TGTGCCAGCAGCGAGGGCCCTATTAGCGGGAGCGGTTACGAGCAGTACTTC. This sequence encodes CASSEGPISGSGYEQYF.

This rearrangement joins TRBV7-2 to TRBJ2-7; 13 bases line up with TRBD2. The J segment lost 10 bases and the V segment lost 2 bases, leaving 11 bases of the junction unmatched. The CDR3 is made up of 16 amino acids. Germline CDR1 SGHTA, CDR2 FQGNSA. This CDR3 is CASSLRQTSGGTNQYF. For the CDR3, the DNA is TGTGCCAGCAGCTTAAGGCAGACTAGCGGGGGGACTAATCAGTACTTC. The whole variable domain, filled in from reference TRBV7-2 and TRBJ2-7, reads GAGVSQSPSNKVTEKGKDVELRCDPISGHTALYWYRQSLGQGLEFLIYFQGNSAPDKSGLPSDRFSAERTGGSVSTLTIQRTQQEDSAVYLCASSLRQTSGGTNQYFGPGTRLTVT.

This chain's CDR3 is CASSQELAASTDTQYF. The CDR3 DNA sequence: TGCGCCAGCAGCCAGGAACTAGCGGCTAGCACAGATACGCAGTATTTT. V gene TRBV4-1 combines with J gene TRBJ2-3, with 8 nucleotides matching TRBD2. The CDR3 consists of 16 residues. CDR1 and CDR2 from the germline V gene are MGHRA and YSYEKL. V lost 3 bases to trimming and J lost 0 bases; unmatched junction nucleotides: 5.

V usage is TRBV6-5 and J usage is TRBJ2-7; 7 nucleotides agree with TRBD2. The CDR3 has 14 residues. Germline V gives CDR1 MNHEY, CDR2 SVGAGI. The V segment lost 2 bases and the J segment 5 bases; nucleotides outside the gene matches: 6. The chain's CDR3 is CASSYGLAEDEQYF. CDR3 bases: TGTGCCAGCAGTTACGGGCTAGCGGAGGACGAGCAGTACTTC.

Comment on this clone: Other nucleotide sequences in the sample specify the same CDR3. The chain carries TRBV27 and TRBJ2-7; possible D gene TRBD2, 6 bases. V lost 0 bases and J lost 0, with 6 bases in between. The CDR3 loop spans 14 amino acids. CDR1 MNHEY and CDR2 SMNVEV come from the germline V gene (reference sequence). The CDR3 DNA sequence: TGTGCCAGCAGTTTATCCGGGAGCTCCTACGAGCAGTACTTC. It is translated as CASSLSGSSYEQYF.

This chain joins TRBV25-1 and TRBJ1-5; possible D gene TRBD1, 5 bases. The CDR3 spans 13 residues. V was trimmed by 4 bases and J by 8 bases, leaving 12 bases between them. Germline V lookup: CDR1 MGHDK, CDR2 SYGVNS. The CDR3 is CASSGAGWEPQHF. The CDR3 bases are TGTGCCAGCAGTGGGGCAGGGTGGGAGCCCCAGCATTTT.

This chain uses TRBV12-2 with TRBJ1-2; no check of the table's D call, TRBD1, against the DNA was made. TRBV12-2 is designated a pseudogene. The CDR3 loop spans 19 amino acids. The CDR3 sequence: CASRLAIKWGQLANYGYTF. The CDR3, as DNA: TGTGCAAGTCGCTTAGCTATAAAATGGGGACAGCTAGCTAACTATGGCTACACCTTC.

V usage is TRBV6-1 and J usage is TRBJ1-2; TRBD1 is a possible D gene (6 bases). Between the trimmed V and J ends, which lost 6 bases and 8 bases, there was a span of 22 bases. The CDR3 sequence is 15 residues long. Germline lookup yields CDR1 MNHNS and CDR2 SASEGT. CDR3 amino acids: CASSGGGDTLRGYTF. The CDR3 DNA reads as TGTGCCAGCAGCGGAGGGGGGGACACCCTTCGGGGCTACACCTTC.

The rearrangement uses TRBV5-6 and TRBJ2-5, with 10 bases matching TRBD2. CDR3 size: 15 residues. Germline CDR1 reads SGHDT; CDR2 reads YYEEEE. J was trimmed by 5 bases and V by 2 bases; bases with no gene match: 6. CDR3 sequence (DNA): TGTGCCAGCAGCTTCCCAGCGGGAGGGCTGGAGACCCAGTACTTC. This encodes CASSFPAGGLETQYF. Full variable domain (remainder filled in from reference TRBV5-6 and TRBJ2-5): DAGVTQSPTHLIKTRGQQVTLRCSPKSGHDTVSWYQQALGQGPQFIFQYYEEEERQRGNFPDRFSGHQFPNYSSELNVNALLLGDSALYLCASSFPAGGLETQYFGPGTRLLVL.

The V and J genes are TRBV6-4 and TRBJ2-1; D call uncertain. V lost 0 bases and J lost 5, with 5 bases in between. Germline CDR1 reads MRHNA; CDR2 reads SNTAGT. The CDR3 is 13 residues long. This CDR3 reads CASSDSGDNEQFF. The DNA for the CDR3 is TGTGCCAGCAGTGACTCTGGAGACAATGAGCAGTTCTTC.

The genes are TRBV29-1 and TRBJ2-7, with 11 bases identical to TRBD2. The CDR3 runs 17 residues. Looked up from germline, CDR1 is SQVTM and CDR2 is ANQGSEA. Trimming cost V 3 bases and J 7 bases; bases outside gene matches: 17. This CDR3 is CSVDAAGRLAGRGEQYF. The DNA for the CDR3 is TGCAGCGTTGATGCCGCGGGCCGACTAGCGGGAAGGGGTGAGCAGTACTTC.

This rearrangement joins TRBV10-1 to TRBJ2-3, with 7 bases matching TRBD2. The germline gives CDR1 WNHNN, CDR2 SYGVQD (reference sequence). After removal of 7 bases from V and 5 bases from J, the junction contained 12 bases not matched to a gene. CDR3 length: 15 residues. The CDR3 sequence is CASTTNSGGRDTQYF. The CDR3 DNA follows: TGCGCCAGCACCACAAATTCGGGAGGAAGAGATACGCAGTATTTT.

The gene calls are TRBV28 and TRBJ2-1; D call uncertain. Germline lookup yields CDR1 MDHEN and CDR2 SYDVKM. This CDR3 is built from 15 residues. The germline V and J ends were trimmed by 3 bases and 0 bases, with 9 bases remaining between them. This chain's CDR3 is CASSFPVSSYNEQFF. In nucleotides, the CDR3 is TGTGCCAGCAGTTTTCCGGTAAGCTCCTACAATGAGCAGTTCTTC.

The sample holds one count of this clone. CDR3 region: CASKVDRPPYGYTF. CDR3 DNA: TGTGCCAGCAAAGTAGACAGGCCACCCTATGGCTACACCTTC. The chain links TRBV6-5 to TRBJ1-2; perhaps TRBD1 as D (6 bases). Germline CDR1 is MNHEY and CDR2 is SVGAGI. V was cut by 7 bases and J by 4 bases, with 16 bases left in between. This CDR3 region has 14 residues.

This clone was seen more than once but under ten times. V gene TRBV2 combines with J gene TRBJ1-2, with 9 bases identical to TRBD1. V lost 7 bases, J lost 7 bases, and 7 bases stayed unmatched. CDR3 size: 13 residues. The germline gives CDR1 SNHLY, CDR2 FYNNEI. Here the CDR3 DNA reads TGTGCCAGCACAACCACAGGGGGCTCTGGCTACACCTTC. Amino acids: CASTTTGGSGYTF. Looking up the rest from reference TRBV2 and TRBJ1-2 gives the full variable domain: EPEVTQTPSHQVTQMGQEVILRCVPISNHLYFYWYRQILGQKVEFLVSFYNNEISEKSEIFDDQFSVERPDGSNFTLKIRSTKLEDSAMYFCASTTTGGSGYTFGSGTRLTVV.

The genes are TRBV29-1 and TRBJ2-5; 8 nucleotides agree with TRBD1. CDR1 SQVTM and CDR2 ANQGSEA come from the germline V gene. J was trimmed by 4 bases and V by 2 bases; bases with no gene match: 12. This CDR3 is 16 amino acids long. CDR3 loop: CSVEWLTGASRETQYF. DNA of the CDR3: TGCAGCGTTGAATGGCTGACAGGGGCGTCGAGAGAGACCCAGTACTTC. Variable domain in full (rest from reference TRBV29-1 and TRBJ2-5): SAVISQKPSRDICQRGTSLTIQCQVDSQVTMMFWYRQQPGQSLTLIATANQGSEATYESGFVIDKFPISRPNLTFSTLTVSNMSPEDSSIYLCSVEWLTGASRETQYFGPGTRLLVL.

This clone came up once. The chain joins TRBV28 to TRBJ2-7; TRBD2 matches 11 bases. With 2 bases clipped from V and 2 bases from J, the junction kept 5 bases outside the gene matches. This CDR3 comprises 16 residues. The germline CDR1 and CDR2 sequences are MDHEN and SYDVKM. The CDR3 is CASSLRLAGKAYEQYF. The CDR3, as DNA: TGTGCCAGCAGTTTACGACTAGCGGGGAAAGCCTACGAGCAGTACTTC.

The chain employs TRBV7-6 and TRBJ2-1; TRBD2 matches at 7 bases. Germline CDR1 SGHVS, CDR2 FNYEAQ. The CDR3 totals 16 residues. V gave up 0 bases and J gave up 5 bases; unmatched junction bases: 7. CDR3 sequence (DNA): TGTGCCAGCAGCTTAGCAGGCGGGAGAGCGGACAATGAGCAGTTCTTC. It is translated as CASSLAGGRADNEQFF.

The chain is built from TRBV5-6 and TRBJ2-7, with TRBD2 matching 11 bases. Per germline, CDR1 SGHDT and CDR2 YYEEEE. V lost 5 bases, J lost 3 bases, and 4 bases stayed unmatched. The CDR3 sequence is 14 residues long. The DNA of the CDR3 is TGTGCCAGCAGACGAACTAGCGGGAGCTACGAGCAGTACTTC. Translation gives CASRRTSGSYEQYF. The whole variable domain, filled in from reference TRBV5-6 and TRBJ2-7, reads DAGVTQSPTHLIKTRGQQVTLRCSPKSGHDTVSWYQQALGQGPQFIFQYYEEEERQRGNFPDRFSGHQFPNYSSELNVNALLLGDSALYLCASRRTSGSYEQYFGPGTRLTVT.